The T cell receptor beta chain described here comes from a study of cytomegalovirus exposure and HLA in healthy donors. PCR was performed using 60 Vbeta and 13 Jbeta primers. Sequenced by immunoSEQ multiplex PCR; TCRdb stores in-frame clones only, minus some. Among 140,000 to 150,000 clones listed, around 9.6% were seen once. Only a few counts were recorded for this clone. The V end lost 3 bases, the J end lost 6 bases, and 9 bases lay between the germline ends. The CDR3 runs to 13 residues. CDR1 is SEHNR and CDR2 is FQNEAQ in the germline V gene (reference sequence). The TCR sequence derives from a male donor in good health and CMV-seronegative. Source material: PBMCs. The chain is built from TRBV7-9 and TRBJ2-1; D is undetermined. The CDR3 sequence: CASSFGPSNEQFF. DNA for the CDR3: TGTGCCAGCAGCTTTGGTCCGAGCAATGAGCAGTTCTTC.